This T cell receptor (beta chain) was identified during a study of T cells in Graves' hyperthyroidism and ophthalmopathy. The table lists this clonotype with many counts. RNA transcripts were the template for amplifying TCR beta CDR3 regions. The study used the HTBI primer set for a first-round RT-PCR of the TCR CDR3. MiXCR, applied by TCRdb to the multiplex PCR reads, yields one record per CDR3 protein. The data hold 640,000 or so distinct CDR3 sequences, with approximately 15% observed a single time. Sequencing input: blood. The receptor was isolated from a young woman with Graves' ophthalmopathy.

CDR3: CSARRGPLSLAKNIQYF. The CDR3 coding sequence is TGCAGTGCTAGAAGGGGGCCACTATCTTTAGCCAAAAACATTCAGTACTTC. The V gene is TRBV20-1, the J gene TRBJ2-4; TRBD1 matches at 7 bases. V gave up 2 bases and J gave up 0 bases; unmatched junction bases: 10. The CDR3 is made up of 17 amino acids. Germline CDR1 reads DFQATT; CDR2 reads SNEGSKA (reference sequence).